A single sample is the source of the 25 T cell receptor beta chains below, sequenced in a study of CD8 T cells in Susac syndrome. Reverse transcription used about 0.5 to 1 ug RNA and random hexamers. Using its own MiXCR run on the immunoSEQ multiplex PCR reads, TCRdb lists one record per CDR3 protein. The sample gives about 210,000 distinct CDR3 sequences, roughly 92% of which show up once; approximately 0.098% is in the top ten. The specimen sequenced was CD4+ T cells from PBMCs. These receptors all stem from a human donor in good health.

The chain employs TRBV14 and TRBJ1-1; TRBD1 matches 9 bases. V shed 0 bases and J 1 base; nucleotides not matched to a gene: 12. The CDR3 totals 19 residues. Germline-derived CDR1 and CDR2 are SGHDN and FVKESK. The CDR3 DNA reads as TGTGCCAGCAGCCAAGACGCCGGGACAGGGAGGTCGCGGAACACTGAAGCTTTCTTT. Its translation: CASSQDAGTGRSRNTEAFF.

The rearrangement joins TRBV5-6 to TRBJ1-2; D not certain. This CDR3 has 14 residues. With 4 bases removed from V and 4 bases from J, the gap between germline ends came to 14 bases. The germline V gene has CDR1 SGHDT and CDR2 YYEEEE. CDR3 loop: CASSPRRVGYGYTF. The CDR3 DNA is TGTGCCAGCAGCCCCAGAAGGGTCGGCTATGGCTACACCTTC.

This clonotype was counted only a few times. This rearrangement joins TRBV6-5 to TRBJ2-7; D remains ambiguous. V was trimmed by 6 bases and J by 2 bases, leaving 11 bases between them. Germline loops: CDR1 MNHEY, CDR2 SVGAGI. This CDR3 contains 13 residues. The DNA of the CDR3 is TGTGCCAGCAGCCGGACGGTGACCTACGAGCAGTACTTC. It codes for CASSRTVTYEQYF.

The V call is TRBV12-3 or TRBV12-4, the J call TRBJ1-5, with D unresolved. The CDR3 length is 13 residues. With 3 bases removed from V and 4 bases from J, the gap between germline ends came to 7 bases. For the CDR3, the DNA is TGTGCCAGCAGTTTCGGTTTGAATCAGCCCCAGCATTTT. Amino acids: CASSFGLNQPQHF.

This chain connects TRBV5-4 to TRBJ2-5, with D tentatively TRBD1 (6 bases). Trimming cost V 6 bases and J 5 bases, with 17 bases left between them. CDR3 length: 14 residues. CDR1 SGHNT and CDR2 YYREEE come from the germline V gene (reference sequence). The CDR3 nucleotides are TGTGCCAGCATCATAGCAGGGGCGGCGGAGACCCAGTACTTC. Translation: CASIIAGAAETQYF.

The V and J genes are TRBV3-1 and TRBJ1-3; D is unresolved. The V gene's germline CDR1 is LGHDT and CDR2 YNNKEL (reference sequence). The ends were cut back, 2 bases at V and 0 bases at J, with 5 bases in the middle. This CDR3 region has 14 residues. The CDR3 region is CASSQRSSGNTIYF. The CDR3 DNA is TGTGCCAGCAGCCAACGGAGCTCTGGAAACACCATATATTTT.

CDR3 in amino acids: CASSQAEGQANTEAFF. Here the CDR3 DNA reads TGTGCCAGCAGCCAAGCAGAGGGACAGGCGAACACTGAAGCTTTCTTT. The V call is TRBV3-1, the J call TRBJ1-1; 8 bases are shared with TRBD1. Germline CDR1 reads LGHDT; CDR2 reads YNNKEL (reference sequence). This CDR3 comprises 16 residues. Germline trimming cut 1 base from V and 1 base from J; bases unmatched to any gene: 5.

This chain connects TRBV6-2 or TRBV6-3 to TRBJ1-1; D is undetermined. Germline lookup yields CDR1 MNHEY and CDR2 SVGEGT. This CDR3 comprises 13 residues. Trimming cost V 7 bases and J 2 bases, with 11 bases left between them. CDR3 bases: TGTGCCAGCACCCCCACAGAAAACACTGAAGCTTTCTTT. It is translated as CASTPTENTEAFF.

This rearrangement joins TRBV5-1 to TRBJ2-2; D remains ambiguous. The CDR3 loop spans 13 amino acids. Trimming shortened V by 0 bases and J by 7 bases, and 7 bases separated the two germline ends. Germline loops: CDR1 SGHRS, CDR2 YFSETQ. The CDR3 here is CASSLDALGELFF. As DNA, the CDR3 is TGCGCCAGCAGCTTGGACGCGCTCGGGGAGCTGTTTTTT.

In this sample, this clonotype turned up once. This chain connects TRBV4-2 to TRBJ2-3; TRBD1 or TRBD2 may be the D gene (6 bases each). CDR3 length equals 16 residues. The V gene lost 0 bases and the J gene lost 0 bases, with 10 bases spanning the gap. The germline V gene has CDR1 LGHNA and CDR2 YNFKEQ. CDR3 amino acids: CASSQDRGGSTDTQYF. The CDR3 nucleotides are TGTGCCAGCAGCCAAGATAGAGGGGGGAGCACAGATACGCAGTATTTT.

J is TRBJ2-3 and V is TRBV20-1; no firm D call. Germline V gives CDR1 DFQATT, CDR2 SNEGSKA (reference sequence). CDR3 size: 14 residues. V was clipped by 8 bases and J by 6 bases, with 21 bases between them. DNA of the CDR3: TGCAGTCGAAAGGGCATTACCAAAGGCGATACGCAGTATTTT. It translates to CSRKGITKGDTQYF.

V is TRBV25-1 and J is TRBJ1-1; a possible D gene is TRBD1 (5 bases). V lost 4 bases and J 3 bases, leaving 18 bases between the germline ends. CDR3 length: 16 amino acids. The germline V gene encodes CDR1 MGHDK and CDR2 SYGVNS. CDR3 nucleotide sequence: TGTGCCAGCAGTGCGAGGGCAGGGCAGCCCTACACTGAAGCTTTCTTT. Amino acids: CASSARAGQPYTEAFF.

This chain uses TRBV5-1 with TRBJ1-1; 7 nucleotides align to TRBD1. Trimming took 4 bases from V and 7 from J; bases not matched to a gene: 4. The CDR3 is 12 amino acids. Germline CDR1 reads SGHRS; CDR2 reads YFSETQ. The CDR3: CASSPQGVEAFF. In DNA form, the CDR3 reads TGCGCCAGCAGCCCTCAGGGGGTTGAAGCTTTCTTT. Drawing the rest from reference TRBV5-1 and TRBJ1-1, the complete variable domain is KAGVTQTPRYLIKTRGQQVTLSCSPISGHRSVSWYQQTPGQGLQFLFEYFSETQRNKGNFPGRFSGRQFSNSRSEMNVSTLELGDSALYLCASSPQGVEAFFGQGTRLTVV.

This CDR3 reads CASSFSDVGNRNTEAFF. Written as DNA, the CDR3 is TGTGCCAGCAGCTTCAGCGACGTAGGGAATAGGAACACTGAAGCTTTCTTT. The chain is built from TRBV7-9 and TRBJ1-1; D is unclear. V was trimmed by 3 bases and J by 1 base, leaving 18 bases between them. CDR3 length: 17 amino acids. Germline CDR1 SEHNR, CDR2 FQNEAQ (reference sequence).

V gene TRBV9 combines with J gene TRBJ2-1; 11 nucleotides agree with TRBD2. Germline assignment: CDR1 SGDLS and CDR2 YYNGEE. The V segment lost 3 bases and the J segment 9 bases; nucleotides outside the gene matches: 11. This CDR3 contains 16 residues. The CDR3 DNA reads as TGTGCCAGCAGCGCTTTAGCGGGGGGGCACGTCGGTGAGCAGTTCTTC. This translates into CASSALAGGHVGEQFF.

This clonotype appeared once. The chain has TRBV11-2 and TRBJ2-7; the D gene is possibly TRBD2 (6 bases). The CDR3 length is 13 residues. Germline V gene lookup returns CDR1 SGHAT and CDR2 FQNNGV. The V end was cut by 4 bases, the J end by 6 bases, with 13 bases between. The CDR3 DNA follows: TGTGCCAGCAGCTCCCGGGCGGGGAGCGAGCAGTACGTC. This gives the protein CASSSRAGSEQYV.

The rearrangement uses TRBV5-1 and TRBJ2-1; the D gene is possibly TRBD2 (5 bases). There are 15 residues in the CDR3. Germline CDR1 is SGHRS and CDR2 is YFSETQ. The V and J ends lost 5 bases and 1 base respectively, with 13 bases between them. CDR3: CASSLRDQSYNEQFF. The CDR3 nucleotides are TGCGCCAGCAGTCTCCGGGATCAGTCCTACAATGAGCAGTTCTTC.

The rearrangement joins TRBV3-1 to TRBJ2-1; D may be TRBD1 or TRBD2 (5 bases each). V lost 1 base to trimming and J lost 7 bases, with 11 bases between them. Looked up from germline, CDR1 is LGHDT and CDR2 is YNNKEL (reference sequence). This CDR3 has 14 residues. CDR3 sequence: CASSQVRGRNEQFF. The CDR3 nucleotides read TGTGCCAGCAGCCAAGTTCGGGGCCGGAATGAGCAGTTCTTC.

The chain combines TRBV20-1 with TRBJ2-3; 9 bases line up with TRBD2. Germline CDR1 is DFQATT and CDR2 is SNEGSKA (reference sequence). The CDR3 runs 12 residues. Trimming at V came to 3 bases and at J to 8 bases, leaving 3 bases not matched to a gene. The CDR3 coding sequence is TGCAGTGCTAGGCCTAGCGGGGCTACGCAGTATTTT. Its protein product is CSARPSGATQYF.

In DNA form, the CDR3 reads TGTGCCAGCAGCCAAGATGTGGCCGGGGAGCTGTTTTTT. It codes for CASSQDVAGELFF. J is TRBJ2-2 and V is TRBV14; D gene ambiguous. The CDR3 has 13 amino acids. Germline assignment: CDR1 SGHDN and CDR2 FVKESK. Trimming removed 0 bases at V and 6 bases at J, with 5 bases between.

The CDR3 here is CASSLGGVGSYEQYV. DNA for the CDR3: TGTGCCAGCAGCCTAGGGGGCGTAGGCTCCTACGAGCAGTACGTC. The chain has TRBV11-2 and TRBJ2-7; the match to TRBD1 covers 7 bases. CDR3 length equals 15 residues. Germline V CDR1 and CDR2: SGHAT, FQNNGV. V shed 5 bases and J 0 bases; nucleotides not matched to a gene: 7.

The genes are TRBV9 and TRBJ2-2; D is ambiguous. The CDR3 covers 15 residues. Trimming pared 0 bases from V and 1 base from J, leaving 7 bases between. Germline V CDR1 and CDR2: SGDLS, YYNGEE. The CDR3 loop reads CASSVAERNTGELFF. The CDR3 coding sequence is TGTGCCAGCAGCGTAGCTGAGAGGAACACCGGGGAGCTGTTTTTT.

The chain joins TRBV27 to TRBJ2-1, with TRBD2 as a possible D gene (5 bases). V lost 6 bases, J lost 0 bases, and 12 bases lay in between. Looked up from germline, CDR1 is MNHEY and CDR2 is SMNVEV (reference sequence). This CDR3 contains 15 residues. The CDR3 DNA is TGTGCCAGCAGCCGAGGGCAGAACTCCTACAATGAGCAGTTCTTC. Protein sequence: CASSRGQNSYNEQFF.

This chain connects TRBV19 to TRBJ1-5, with D possibly matching TRBD1 (5 bases). Trimming removed 3 bases from V and 7 bases from J, with 10 bases in between. In germline, CDR1 is LNHDA, CDR2 SQIVND (reference sequence). The CDR3 is 13 residues long. In DNA, the CDR3 is TGTGCCAGTAGTATCGGGACGGACCAGCCCCAGCATTTT. Encoded protein: CASSIGTDQPQHF.

This clonotype was detected once. The chain couples TRBV28 to TRBJ2-2, with D perhaps matching TRBD2 (6 bases). Trimming pared 7 bases from V and 5 bases from J, leaving 17 bases between. From germline, CDR1 is MDHEN and CDR2 SYDVKM. The CDR3 is 15 amino acids. In DNA, the CDR3 is TGTGCCAGCACCATAAACCGGGGGAATACCGGGGAGCTGTTTTTT. Translation gives CASTINRGNTGELFF.